Below, 10 T cell receptor beta chains from the same sample are listed, as sequenced in a study of blood T cell repertoires in COVID-19. Using immunoSEQ multiplex PCR, the repertoire was profiled, and TCRdb retains in-frame clones only, with some absent. The sample lists about 71,000 clones; about 86% were seen once. Sequences were obtained from peripheral blood. These receptors were collected from a man aged 45-65 years with active COVID-19.

This chain links TRBV7-2 with TRBJ1-3; D unclear. The germline V gene has CDR1 SGHTA and CDR2 FQGNSA. The length of the CDR3 is 16 residues. Trimming pared 2 bases from V and 1 base from J, leaving 12 bases between. This chain's CDR3 is CASSLTPSRSGNTIYF. CDR3 DNA: TGTGCCAGCAGCTTAACTCCCTCGAGATCTGGAAACACCATATATTTT.

The rearrangement uses TRBV7-9 and TRBJ1-2; D perhaps matches TRBD1 (6 bases). The germline V gene encodes CDR1 SEHNR and CDR2 FQNEAQ (reference sequence). The length of the CDR3 is 15 residues. Trimming left V 5 bases short and J 0 bases short, with 13 bases between. CDR3 sequence: CASSGGGGTNYGYTF. For the CDR3, the DNA is TGTGCCAGCAGCGGAGGGGGAGGGACTAACTATGGCTACACCTTC.

V is TRBV7-2 and J is TRBJ1-4, with D perhaps matching TRBD1 (5 bases). This CDR3 has 12 residues. V was cut by 4 bases and J by 13 bases, with 13 bases left in between. Germline values: CDR1 SGHTA, CDR2 FQGNSA. The CDR3 bases are TGTGCCAGCAGCTCCTATGCAGGGCGACTGTTTTTT. Amino acid sequence: CASSSYAGRLFF.

This clone was seen once. V gene TRBV24-1 combines with J gene TRBJ2-1; no clear D. The CDR3 length is 16 residues. CDR1 and CDR2 (germline): KGHDR, SFDVKD. V was cut by 6 bases and J by 0 bases, with 14 bases left in between. CDR3 nucleotides: TGTGCCACCAGTCCGTCGGCAGCGCGCTCCTACAATGAGCAGTTCTTC. It yields the protein CATSPSAARSYNEQFF.

The rearrangement uses TRBV18 and TRBJ1-4; tentative D call: TRBD1 (6 bases). Germline CDR1 is KGHSH and CDR2 is LQKENI. Between the trimmed V and J ends, which lost 6 bases and 3 bases, there was a span of 17 bases. The length of the CDR3 is 16 residues. The CDR3 DNA reads as TGTGCCAGCTCTCTCGGGACACCGGCAGCTAATGAAAAACTGTTTTTT. Translation: CASSLGTPAANEKLFF. Looking up the rest from reference TRBV18 and TRBJ1-4 gives the full variable domain: NAGVMQNPRHLVRRRGQEARLRCSPMKGHSHVYWYRQLPEEGLKFMVYLQKENIIDESGMPKERFSAEFPKEGPSILRIQQVVRGDSAAYFCASSLGTPAANEKLFFGSGTQLSVL.

This clone appeared once. V is TRBV28 and J is TRBJ1-1, with D uncertain. The CDR3 covers 13 residues. The germline gives CDR1 MDHEN, CDR2 SYDVKM. V lost 3 bases and J lost 1, with 6 bases in between. CDR3 DNA sequence: TGTGCCAGCAGTTTTAGTGGGAACACTGAAGCTTTCTTT. As protein: CASSFSGNTEAFF.

V and J are TRBV14 and TRBJ1-6; D is uncertain. Germline V gene sequence: CDR1 SGHDN, CDR2 FVKESK. CDR3 size: 13 residues. V lost 4 bases to trimming and J lost 7 bases, with 8 bases between them. CDR3 bases: TGTGCCAGCAGCCTTAAACAGAATTCACCCCTCCACTTT. Translation gives CASSLKQNSPLHF.

The chain has TRBV21-1 and TRBJ2-4; TRBD1 is the table's D call and was not checked against the DNA. TRBV21-1 is labeled a pseudogene. The CDR3 covers 17 residues. DNA for the CDR3: TGTGCCAGCAGCGGCCAACAGGGGGTTCTAGCCAAAAACATTCAGTACTTC. Translating it yields CASSGQQGVLAKNIQYF.

This sequence joins TRBV10-1 and TRBJ2-2; tentatively, D is TRBD2 (6 bases). This CDR3 has 18 residues. Germline V CDR1 and CDR2: WNHNN, SYGVQD (reference sequence). V gave up 2 bases and J gave up 3 bases, with 19 bases separating them. The CDR3 loop reads CASSEHHGSGGDTGELFF. The CDR3 nucleotides read TGCGCCAGCAGTGAGCACCACGGAAGCGGAGGGGACACCGGGGAGCTGTTTTTT.

This clone turned up a few times. The chain couples TRBV12-3 or TRBV12-4 to TRBJ2-2, with a possible D match to TRBD1 (5 bases). Trimming pared 5 bases from V and 4 bases from J, leaving 8 bases between. The CDR3 has 13 residues. CDR3 in amino acids: CASSRQSTGELFF. The CDR3 DNA reads as TGTGCCAGCAGTCGACAGAGCACCGGGGAGCTGTTTTTT.